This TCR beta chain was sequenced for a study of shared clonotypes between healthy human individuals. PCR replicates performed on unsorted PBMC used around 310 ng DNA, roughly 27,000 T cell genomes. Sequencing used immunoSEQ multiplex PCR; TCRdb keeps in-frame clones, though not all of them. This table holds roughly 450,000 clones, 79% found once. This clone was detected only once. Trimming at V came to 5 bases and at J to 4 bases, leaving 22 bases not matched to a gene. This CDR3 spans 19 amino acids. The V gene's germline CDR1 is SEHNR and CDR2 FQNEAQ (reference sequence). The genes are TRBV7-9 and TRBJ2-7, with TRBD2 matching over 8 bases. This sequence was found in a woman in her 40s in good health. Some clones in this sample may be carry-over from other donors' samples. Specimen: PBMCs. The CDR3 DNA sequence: TGTGCCAGCAGCGTAGGCGGCCCCTCTCAGCGGGGGATTTTTTACGAGCAGTACTTC. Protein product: CASSVGGPSQRGIFYEQYF.